This T cell receptor beta chain derives from a study of cytomegalovirus exposure and HLA in healthy donors. Study-level findings and limits: Most observed TCR sequences were rare, whereas some public TCRs were detected in many donors. Using the classifier, cytomegalovirus status was reportedly diagnosed with high specificity and sensitivity.

Generated by immunoSEQ multiplex PCR, the TCRdb table keeps only in-frame clones and is missing some. The profile shows under 95,000 clones, approximately 91% of them singletons. The donors formed part of the approximately 120-subject validation cohort, distinct from the approximately 640-subject first cohort. CDR1 and CDR2 (germline): MNHNY, SVGAGI (reference sequence). The V end was cut by 2 bases, the J end by 9 bases, with 11 bases between. This CDR3 spans 13 amino acids. This clone was counted between two and nine times. Its antigen is not known. This TCR was sampled from a young man in good health and CMV-seronegative. The sequenced sample was PBMCs. The chain recombines TRBV6-6 with TRBJ1-5, with D hard to call. CDR3 in DNA: TGTGCCAGCAGTTACGGGCCACCGTGGCCCCAGCATTTT. As protein: CASSYGPPWPQHF.